The next 12 T cell receptor beta chains were all read from a single sample in a study of cytomegalovirus exposure and HLA in healthy donors. The study ran its PCR with 60 Vbeta and 13 Jbeta primers. Using immunoSEQ multiplex PCR, the repertoire was profiled, and TCRdb retains in-frame clones only, with some absent. The sample includes about 190,000 clones, 75% to 90% of them seen just once. The sequenced material came from PBMCs. These receptors came from a woman younger than 45 in good health and CMV-seronegative.

The chain uses TRBV9 and TRBJ1-5, with D maybe TRBD1 (6 bases). Germline V gene data show CDR1 as SGDLS and CDR2 as YYNGEE. V lost 0 bases and J 2 bases, leaving 6 bases between the germline ends. This CDR3 has 14 amino acids. The CDR3 is CASSVAGGNQPQHF. CDR3 sequence (DNA): TGTGCCAGCAGCGTAGCAGGGGGCAATCAGCCCCAGCATTTT.

The chain couples TRBV10-3 to TRBJ1-1, with D possibly TRBD1 on 5 matching bases. The CDR3 covers 14 residues. The germline CDR1 and CDR2 sequences are ENHRY and SYGVKD. Trimming cost V 6 bases and J 5 bases, with 16 bases left between them. DNA of the CDR3: TGTGCCATCAGACTGACAGAGGAGGGGACTGAAGCTTTCTTT. This sequence encodes CAIRLTEEGTEAFF.

V is TRBV19 and J is TRBJ1-1; D gene ambiguous. Trimming removed 8 bases at V and 4 bases at J, with 17 bases between. There are 14 residues in the CDR3. Germline lookup yields CDR1 LNHDA and CDR2 SQIVND (reference sequence). Here the CDR3 reads CASSPQAVGTEAFF. The CDR3 nucleotides read TGTGCCAGTTCTCCCCAAGCGGTGGGCACTGAAGCTTTCTTT.

The rearrangement uses TRBV7-9 and TRBJ2-2; 8 positions agree with TRBD2. With V trimmed by 5 bases and J by 3 bases, 8 bases remained unmatched. The CDR3 has 16 amino acids. Germline-derived CDR1 and CDR2 are SEHNR and FQNEAQ (reference sequence). CDR3 residues: CASSPPGGFDTGELFF. The CDR3 DNA follows: TGTGCCAGCAGCCCCCCGGGAGGGTTCGACACCGGGGAGCTGTTTTTT.

This rearrangement joins TRBV5-6 to TRBJ2-7, with 7 bases fitting TRBD2. The V gene end was trimmed by 4 bases and the J gene end by 4 bases; junction bases not matched to a gene: 11. Germline values: CDR1 SGHDT, CDR2 YYEEEE. The length of the CDR3 is 15 residues. The CDR3 sequence is CASSQVAGRRYEQYF. In DNA form, the CDR3 reads TGTGCCAGCAGCCAGGTAGCGGGCCGGAGGTACGAGCAGTACTTC.

The rearrangement uses TRBV7-9 and TRBJ1-2, with D maybe TRBD1 (5 bases). Trimming stripped 0 bases from V and 5 bases from J, with 13 bases between. Germline CDR1 and CDR2: SEHNR and FQNEAQ (reference sequence). The CDR3 is 15 residues long. The chain's CDR3 is CASSLARDGVYGYTF. For the CDR3, the DNA is TGTGCCAGCAGCTTAGCGCGGGACGGAGTATATGGCTACACCTTC. The whole variable domain, filled in from reference TRBV7-9 and TRBJ1-2, reads DTGVSQNPRHKITKRGQNVTFRCDPISEHNRLYWYRQTLGQGPEFLTYFQNEAQLEKSRLLSDRFSAERPKGSFSTLEIQRTEQGDSAMYLCASSLARDGVYGYTFGSGTRLTVV.

V usage is TRBV11-2 and J usage is TRBJ2-3; D not resolved. Germline CDR1 and CDR2: SGHAT and FQNNGV. V was cut by 5 bases and J by 0 bases, with 21 bases left in between. The CDR3 loop spans 18 amino acids. CDR3 amino acids: CASSGHFSYSSSTDTQYF. The CDR3 coding sequence is TGTGCCAGCAGCGGCCACTTTTCATACAGTTCTAGCACAGATACGCAGTATTTT.

The chain couples TRBV5-6 to TRBJ2-3; 9 bases are shared with TRBD1. The CDR3 consists of 15 residues. The V and J ends lost 4 bases and 4 bases, in that order; junction bases with no gene match: 7. The germline gives CDR1 SGHDT, CDR2 YYEEEE. CDR3 loop: CASSLDRGVSDTQYF. The CDR3 nucleotides read TGTGCCAGCAGCCTGGACAGGGGTGTCTCAGATACGCAGTATTTT.

This chain links TRBV7-8 with TRBJ2-3, with 11 bases aligning to TRBD2. The V segment lost 5 bases and the J segment 2 bases; nucleotides outside the gene matches: 6. Germline V lookup: CDR1 SGHVS, CDR2 FQNEAQ. The CDR3 has 16 amino acids. The CDR3 region has the DNA TGTGCCAGCAGCGTTGGGACTAGCGGACACACAGATACGCAGTATTTT. The encoded protein is CASSVGTSGHTDTQYF.

This chain joins TRBV7-3 and TRBJ2-3, with D tentatively TRBD2 (6 bases). This CDR3 is built from 12 residues. Germline V gene sequence: CDR1 SGHTA, CDR2 FQGTGA. Trimming shortened V by 5 bases and J by 9 bases, and 12 bases separated the two germline ends. The CDR3 protein is CASSPPEGTQYF. The DNA for the CDR3 is TGTGCCAGCAGCCCACCGGAGGGGACGCAGTATTTT.

The rearrangement uses TRBV19 and TRBJ2-1; no firm D call. The CDR3 sequence is 15 residues long. V shed 4 bases and J shed 4 bases, with 14 bases lying between them. Germline V lookup: CDR1 LNHDA, CDR2 SQIVND (reference sequence). The CDR3 here is CASSNSPGFYNEQFF. CDR3 bases: TGTGCCAGTAGTAACTCCCCCGGGTTTTACAATGAGCAGTTCTTC.

The chain links TRBV4-1 to TRBJ2-7; 10 nucleotides line up with TRBD2. CDR3 length: 17 residues. Germline trimming cut 0 bases from V and 3 bases from J; bases unmatched to any gene: 8. Germline values: CDR1 MGHRA, CDR2 YSYEKL. The CDR3 nucleotides are TGCGCCAGCAGCCAAGAGGAGGCGGCTAGCGGGAGCTACGAGCAGTACTTC. Encoded protein: CASSQEEAASGSYEQYF.